This is a list of T cell receptor beta chains from one sample in a study of STAT5B mutations in CD4+ large granular lymphocyte leukemia. Clones were read by immunoSEQ multiplex PCR, and TCRdb kept only the in-frame ones, dropping some. The sample yields tens of thousands of clones, about 70% seen once. Sequencing was carried out using CD4+ T cells from blood buffy coats. These receptors were obtained from a human donor in good health. The CDR3 runs from the conserved cysteine through the conserved F or W. The order of the fields is D gene, V gene, clone size, J gene, CDR3 DNA, CDR3 protein. D genes are given only for firm matches. Size is omitted from some rows. Given values are once, few, many or a class for expanded clones.

d_call: TRBD2; v_call: TRBV7-7; clone_size: .; j_call: TRBJ2-5; cdr3_nt: TGTGCTAGCAGCTTAAACAGCGGGGGCCAAGAGACCCAGTACTTC; cdr3_aa: CASSLNSGGQETQYF
d_call: TRBD2; v_call: TRBV5-4; clone_size: .; j_call: TRBJ2-3; cdr3_nt: TGTGCCAGCAGCCGGGGACTAGCGGGGGTGGCAGATACGCAGTATTTT; cdr3_aa: CASSRGLAGVADTQYF
d_call: .; v_call: TRBV5-4; clone_size: .; j_call: TRBJ1-3; cdr3_nt: TGTGCCAGCGGGACTGGAAACACCATATATTTT; cdr3_aa: CASGTGNTIYF
d_call: TRBD2; v_call: TRBV29-1; clone_size: .; j_call: TRBJ2-2; cdr3_nt: TGCAGCGTTGAAACTAGCGGGGGGACCGGGGAGCTGTTTTTT; cdr3_aa: CSVETSGGTGELFF
d_call: .; v_call: TRBV7-2; clone_size: .; j_call: TRBJ2-3; cdr3_nt: TGTGCCAGCAGCTTACTCCTAAGCACAGATACGCAGTATTTT; cdr3_aa: CASSLLLSTDTQYF
d_call: .; v_call: TRBV7-9; clone_size: few; j_call: TRBJ1-5; cdr3_nt: TGTGCCAGCAGTCGGGGAGACATAAGAAATCAGCCCCAGCATTTT; cdr3_aa: CASSRGDIRNQPQHF
d_call: TRBD2; v_call: TRBV2; clone_size: .; j_call: TRBJ2-2; cdr3_nt: TGTGCCAGCAGTGAATCCAGCGGGGGGCCCCACACCGGGGAGCTGTTTTTT; cdr3_aa: CASSESSGGPHTGELFF
d_call: .; v_call: TRBV6-6; clone_size: .; j_call: TRBJ2-5; cdr3_nt: TGTGCCAGCAGTTACGGGAGACTGGAGGGAGAGACCCAGTACTTC; cdr3_aa: CASSYGRLEGETQYF
d_call: .; v_call: TRBV9; clone_size: .; j_call: TRBJ2-3; cdr3_nt: TGTGCCAGCAGCCCCCACAGGGTCCTGATGGGTAGCACAGATACGCAGTATTTT; cdr3_aa: CASSPHRVLMGSTDTQYF
d_call: .; v_call: TRBV5-1; clone_size: .; j_call: TRBJ2-2; cdr3_nt: TGCGCCAGCAGCCCTGTTACGAACACCGGGGAGCTGTTTTTT; cdr3_aa: CASSPVTNTGELFF
d_call: .; v_call: TRBV7-7; clone_size: .; j_call: TRBJ2-5; cdr3_nt: TGTGCCAGCAGCTTAGTGGGCAGGGTCCAAGAGACCCAGTACTTC; cdr3_aa: CASSLVGRVQETQYF
d_call: .; v_call: TRBV6-1; clone_size: .; j_call: TRBJ1-4; cdr3_nt: TGTGCCAGCAGTGAAGCGCTACTAGGGGTTCGTGAAAAACTGTTTTTT; cdr3_aa: CASSEALLGVREKLFF
d_call: .; v_call: TRBV29-1; clone_size: .; j_call: TRBJ1-1; cdr3_nt: TGCAGCGGGGGGCGGTGGGATGTGAAAGCTTTCTTT; cdr3_aa: CSGGRWDVKAFF
d_call: TRBD1; v_call: TRBV11-2; clone_size: .; j_call: TRBJ1-1; cdr3_nt: TGTGCCAGCAGCTTAGAGAACAGGGGGCTAACTGAAGCTTTCTTT; cdr3_aa: CASSLENRGLTEAFF
d_call: TRBD2; v_call: TRBV6-6; clone_size: .; j_call: TRBJ2-5; cdr3_nt: TGTGCCAGCAGAACTAGCGGGGGGGAGACCCAGTACTTC; cdr3_aa: CASRTSGGETQYF
d_call: .; v_call: TRBV19; clone_size: .; j_call: TRBJ1-1; cdr3_nt: TGTGCCAGTAGTATCCCAGGCAAAGAAGCTTTCTTT; cdr3_aa: CASSIPGKEAFF
d_call: .; v_call: TRBV9; clone_size: once; j_call: TRBJ1-5; cdr3_nt: TGTGCCAGCAGCAAGGGGAGGAGCAATCAGCCCCAGCATTTT; cdr3_aa: CASSKGRSNQPQHF
d_call: TRBD1; v_call: TRBV15; clone_size: .; j_call: TRBJ2-7; cdr3_nt: TGTGCCACCAGCAGAGAGCCAGGGGGCTACGAGCAGTACTTC; cdr3_aa: CATSREPGGYEQYF
d_call: .; v_call: TRBV6-1; clone_size: .; j_call: TRBJ2-6; cdr3_nt: TGTGCCAGCAGTGAGCTAGTGGGGGGCGCTGGGGCCAACGTCCTGACTTTC; cdr3_aa: CASSELVGGAGANVLTF
d_call: TRBD2; v_call: TRBV30; clone_size: .; j_call: TRBJ2-5; cdr3_nt: TGTGCCTGGGCCCAGACTAGCGGGGGGGGCCAAGAGACCCAGTACTTC; cdr3_aa: CAWAQTSGGGQETQYF
d_call: .; v_call: TRBV9; clone_size: .; j_call: TRBJ2-1; cdr3_nt: TGTGCCAGCAGCGTAGTAGCTAACACCTACAATGAGCAGTTCTTC; cdr3_aa: CASSVVANTYNEQFF
d_call: TRBD1; v_call: TRBV27; clone_size: .; j_call: TRBJ1-4; cdr3_nt: TGTGCCAGCAGTTTAACAGGGGCAAATGAAAAACTGTTTTTT; cdr3_aa: CASSLTGANEKLFF
d_call: TRBD1; v_call: TRBV19; clone_size: .; j_call: TRBJ2-3; cdr3_nt: TGTGCCAGTAGTATAGGAGGGGGCATTGGAGATACGCAGTATTTT; cdr3_aa: CASSIGGGIGDTQYF
d_call: TRBD2; v_call: TRBV19; clone_size: .; j_call: TRBJ2-5; cdr3_nt: TGTGCCAGTAGTCCACTAGCGGGGGGCCAAGAGACCCAGTACTTC; cdr3_aa: CASSPLAGGQETQYF
d_call: TRBD1; v_call: TRBV4-1; clone_size: .; j_call: TRBJ1-4; cdr3_nt: TGCGCCAGCAGCAGGACCGGGACAGGGGAGGAAAAACTGTTTTTT; cdr3_aa: CASSRTGTGEEKLFF
d_call: .; v_call: TRBV4-3; clone_size: .; j_call: TRBJ1-4; cdr3_nt: TGCGCCAGCAGCCGAGGCAGGGGTAAGGAAAAACTGTTTTTT; cdr3_aa: CASSRGRGKEKLFF
d_call: .; v_call: TRBV6-6; clone_size: .; j_call: TRBJ2-1; cdr3_nt: TGTGCCACCGGGGGGCTCGGGGGCAATGAGCAGTTCTTC; cdr3_aa: CATGGLGGNEQFF
d_call: .; v_call: TRBV10-3; clone_size: .; j_call: TRBJ2-3; cdr3_nt: TGTGCCATCAGCCAACTAGCAACAGGCACAGATACGCAGTATTTT; cdr3_aa: CAISQLATGTDTQYF
d_call: TRBD1; v_call: TRBV5-1; clone_size: .; j_call: TRBJ2-3; cdr3_nt: TGCGCCAGCAGCGTCGGGACAGACAGAAATACGCAGTATTTT; cdr3_aa: CASSVGTDRNTQYF
d_call: .; v_call: TRBV29-1; clone_size: once; j_call: TRBJ2-3; cdr3_nt: TGCAGCGTCGTTCGATCCACAGATACGCAGTATTTT; cdr3_aa: CSVVRSTDTQYF
d_call: .; v_call: TRBV20-1; clone_size: .; j_call: TRBJ2-3; cdr3_nt: TGCAGTGCCGCCTCCAGAGATACGCAGTATTTT; cdr3_aa: CSAASRDTQYF
d_call: .; v_call: TRBV5-1; clone_size: .; j_call: TRBJ1-5; cdr3_nt: TGCGCCAGCAGCGCCCGGGGCTCCCAGGGGAATAGCAATCAGCCCCAGCATTTT; cdr3_aa: CASSARGSQGNSNQPQHF
d_call: .; v_call: TRBV5-4; clone_size: .; j_call: TRBJ2-5; cdr3_nt: TGTGCCAGCAGCTCCCAGTTTAGCAATCAAGAGACCCAGTACTTC; cdr3_aa: CASSSQFSNQETQYF
d_call: .; v_call: TRBV5-5; clone_size: .; j_call: TRBJ2-3; cdr3_nt: TGTGCCAGCATGAGGCAGCCTAGCACAGATACGCAGTATTTT; cdr3_aa: CASMRQPSTDTQYF
d_call: TRBD1; v_call: TRBV7-2; clone_size: .; j_call: TRBJ1-1; cdr3_nt: TGTGCCAGCAGCGCCCGACAGGGCTTTAACACTGAAGCTTTCTTT; cdr3_aa: CASSARQGFNTEAFF
d_call: TRBD1; v_call: TRBV28; clone_size: once; j_call: TRBJ1-2; cdr3_nt: TGTGCCAGCAGCCGGGACAGGGAGGAGGGTGGCTACACCTTC; cdr3_aa: CASSRDREEGGYTF
d_call: TRBD1; v_call: TRBV19; clone_size: .; j_call: TRBJ1-2; cdr3_nt: TGTGCCAGCCAGAGGGGACAGAACTATGGCTACACCTTC; cdr3_aa: CASQRGQNYGYTF
d_call: .; v_call: TRBV5-6; clone_size: .; j_call: TRBJ2-2; cdr3_nt: TGTGCCAGCAGCTCGGACCACGGGACCGGGGAGCTGTTTTTT; cdr3_aa: CASSSDHGTGELFF
d_call: .; v_call: TRBV7-2; clone_size: .; j_call: TRBJ1-2; cdr3_nt: TGTGCCAGCAGCTTATCCCACTCGGTGGGCTATGGCTACACCTTC; cdr3_aa: CASSLSHSVGYGYTF